This T cell receptor (beta chain) is from a study of T-cell reconstitution after alpha-beta-depleted transplantation in children. Regarding the study as a whole: From newly produced T cells came most of the T-cell counts and diversity one year after transplant. For some patients, TCRbeta diversity was high at day 60 because of recipient T cells and thymic progenitors that survived. Expanded clones from the graft, numbering several hundred, reportedly supplied alpha-beta T cells about two months after transplant.

This clonotype was found a few times. Its target is unknown. This CDR3 is built from 17 residues. Germline V gene sequence: CDR1 SGHRS, CDR2 YFSETQ. The trim removed 2 bases at V and 1 base at J, leaving 7 bases unmatched. The library targeted TCRbeta and was prepared with unique molecular identifiers. TCRdb re-called the PCR reads with MiXCR, one entry per CDR3 protein. The repertoire holds 780,000 or so distinct CDR3 sequences, with approximately 15% as singletons. The receptor was isolated from a male patient between 10 and 17 years old who had a stem cell transplant for acute lymphoblastic leukemia, so the T cells may come from the graft donor. Specimen: PBMCs, mostly from graft donor cells, collected 360 days after TCRalphabeta/CD19-depleted stem cell transplant. V and J are TRBV5-1 and TRBJ2-2; TRBD1 agrees at 8 bases. CDR3 in amino acids: CASSFLTGGKNTGELFF. In nucleotides, the CDR3 is TGCGCCAGCAGCTTCCTTACAGGGGGAAAGAACACCGGGGAGCTGTTTTTT.